The 5 T cell receptor beta chains below were found in one sample sequenced in a study of T-cell reconstitution after alpha-beta-depleted transplantation in children (dated by TCRdb to about 2016). Libraries were constructed by PCR. Sequencer: Illumina HiSeq 2500. Molecular barcoding was employed in the preparation of TCR libraries, with unique molecular identifiers being used to normalize TCRbeta repertoire quantification. Starting from the raw public reads, TCRdb applied fastp trimming at Q25, assembled clones with MiXCR and retained in-frame beta chains. Here each entry gathers all rows of one CDR3 protein and keeps the most common genes and DNA. Counted in this sample were 250,000 to 400,000 distinct CDR3 sequences; around 25% of them appeared once. About 10% of the sample rests with the top ten. The treatment or condition tag for this specimen amounts to: allogeneic hematopoietic cell transplantation with graft depleted of TCRalphabeta T cells and CD19 B cells.

Sequencing used PBMCs, mostly from graft donor cells, obtained 180 days after TCRalphabeta/CD19-depleted stem cell transplant. Receptors originate from a male patient younger than 18 who had a stem cell transplant for acute lymphoblastic leukemia, so the T cells may come from the graft donor.

J is TRBJ2-1 and V is TRBV5-1; D unresolved. The germline gives CDR1 SGHRS, CDR2 YFSETQ. V was shortened by 3 bases and J by 2 bases, with 15 bases between the two germline ends. This CDR3 comprises 16 residues. The CDR3 nucleotides read TGCGCCAGCAGCTCGGGTGGGCTAGTGGCCTACAATGAGCAGTTCTTC. The encoded protein is CASSSGGLVAYNEQFF.

This chain connects TRBV6-5 to TRBJ2-1; 8 nucleotides align to TRBD2. The CDR3 has 13 amino acids. V was pared by 2 bases and J by 11 bases, with 5 bases of the junction left unmatched. Germline V CDR1 and CDR2: MNHEY, SVGAGI. CDR3 region: CASSYGTRGKQFF. DNA of the CDR3: TGTGCCAGCAGTTACGGGACTAGGGGAAAGCAGTTCTTC.

This clonotype came up a few times. The chain combines TRBV5-1 with TRBJ2-7; D is unclear. The ends were cut back, 0 bases at V and 4 bases at J, with 20 bases in the middle. This CDR3 is built from 17 residues. Germline CDR1 reads SGHRS; CDR2 reads YFSETQ. CDR3 sequence reads: CASSLALSRDLGYEQYF. For the CDR3, the DNA is TGCGCCAGCAGCTTGGCCCTAAGTAGAGACTTAGGGTACGAGCAGTACTTC.

This clonotype was counted a few times. The chain joins TRBV4-1 to TRBJ2-7; a possible D gene is TRBD2 (5 bases). Trimming removed 0 bases from V and 3 bases from J, with 12 bases in between. Germline V gene sequence: CDR1 MGHRA, CDR2 YSYEKL. This CDR3 comprises 15 residues. CDR3 region: CASSQDSAKVYEQYF. The CDR3 region has the DNA TGCGCCAGCAGCCAAGATAGCGCGAAGGTCTACGAGCAGTACTTC.

This rearrangement joins TRBV27 to TRBJ1-2; D is undetermined. Per the germline V gene, CDR1 is MNHEY and CDR2 is SMNVEV (reference sequence). The germline V and J ends were trimmed by 3 bases and 0 bases, with 5 bases remaining between them. CDR3 length equals 13 residues. CDR3 nucleotide sequence: TGTGCCAGCAGTTTTAGCCCTAACTATGGCTACACCTTC. Protein product: CASSFSPNYGYTF.